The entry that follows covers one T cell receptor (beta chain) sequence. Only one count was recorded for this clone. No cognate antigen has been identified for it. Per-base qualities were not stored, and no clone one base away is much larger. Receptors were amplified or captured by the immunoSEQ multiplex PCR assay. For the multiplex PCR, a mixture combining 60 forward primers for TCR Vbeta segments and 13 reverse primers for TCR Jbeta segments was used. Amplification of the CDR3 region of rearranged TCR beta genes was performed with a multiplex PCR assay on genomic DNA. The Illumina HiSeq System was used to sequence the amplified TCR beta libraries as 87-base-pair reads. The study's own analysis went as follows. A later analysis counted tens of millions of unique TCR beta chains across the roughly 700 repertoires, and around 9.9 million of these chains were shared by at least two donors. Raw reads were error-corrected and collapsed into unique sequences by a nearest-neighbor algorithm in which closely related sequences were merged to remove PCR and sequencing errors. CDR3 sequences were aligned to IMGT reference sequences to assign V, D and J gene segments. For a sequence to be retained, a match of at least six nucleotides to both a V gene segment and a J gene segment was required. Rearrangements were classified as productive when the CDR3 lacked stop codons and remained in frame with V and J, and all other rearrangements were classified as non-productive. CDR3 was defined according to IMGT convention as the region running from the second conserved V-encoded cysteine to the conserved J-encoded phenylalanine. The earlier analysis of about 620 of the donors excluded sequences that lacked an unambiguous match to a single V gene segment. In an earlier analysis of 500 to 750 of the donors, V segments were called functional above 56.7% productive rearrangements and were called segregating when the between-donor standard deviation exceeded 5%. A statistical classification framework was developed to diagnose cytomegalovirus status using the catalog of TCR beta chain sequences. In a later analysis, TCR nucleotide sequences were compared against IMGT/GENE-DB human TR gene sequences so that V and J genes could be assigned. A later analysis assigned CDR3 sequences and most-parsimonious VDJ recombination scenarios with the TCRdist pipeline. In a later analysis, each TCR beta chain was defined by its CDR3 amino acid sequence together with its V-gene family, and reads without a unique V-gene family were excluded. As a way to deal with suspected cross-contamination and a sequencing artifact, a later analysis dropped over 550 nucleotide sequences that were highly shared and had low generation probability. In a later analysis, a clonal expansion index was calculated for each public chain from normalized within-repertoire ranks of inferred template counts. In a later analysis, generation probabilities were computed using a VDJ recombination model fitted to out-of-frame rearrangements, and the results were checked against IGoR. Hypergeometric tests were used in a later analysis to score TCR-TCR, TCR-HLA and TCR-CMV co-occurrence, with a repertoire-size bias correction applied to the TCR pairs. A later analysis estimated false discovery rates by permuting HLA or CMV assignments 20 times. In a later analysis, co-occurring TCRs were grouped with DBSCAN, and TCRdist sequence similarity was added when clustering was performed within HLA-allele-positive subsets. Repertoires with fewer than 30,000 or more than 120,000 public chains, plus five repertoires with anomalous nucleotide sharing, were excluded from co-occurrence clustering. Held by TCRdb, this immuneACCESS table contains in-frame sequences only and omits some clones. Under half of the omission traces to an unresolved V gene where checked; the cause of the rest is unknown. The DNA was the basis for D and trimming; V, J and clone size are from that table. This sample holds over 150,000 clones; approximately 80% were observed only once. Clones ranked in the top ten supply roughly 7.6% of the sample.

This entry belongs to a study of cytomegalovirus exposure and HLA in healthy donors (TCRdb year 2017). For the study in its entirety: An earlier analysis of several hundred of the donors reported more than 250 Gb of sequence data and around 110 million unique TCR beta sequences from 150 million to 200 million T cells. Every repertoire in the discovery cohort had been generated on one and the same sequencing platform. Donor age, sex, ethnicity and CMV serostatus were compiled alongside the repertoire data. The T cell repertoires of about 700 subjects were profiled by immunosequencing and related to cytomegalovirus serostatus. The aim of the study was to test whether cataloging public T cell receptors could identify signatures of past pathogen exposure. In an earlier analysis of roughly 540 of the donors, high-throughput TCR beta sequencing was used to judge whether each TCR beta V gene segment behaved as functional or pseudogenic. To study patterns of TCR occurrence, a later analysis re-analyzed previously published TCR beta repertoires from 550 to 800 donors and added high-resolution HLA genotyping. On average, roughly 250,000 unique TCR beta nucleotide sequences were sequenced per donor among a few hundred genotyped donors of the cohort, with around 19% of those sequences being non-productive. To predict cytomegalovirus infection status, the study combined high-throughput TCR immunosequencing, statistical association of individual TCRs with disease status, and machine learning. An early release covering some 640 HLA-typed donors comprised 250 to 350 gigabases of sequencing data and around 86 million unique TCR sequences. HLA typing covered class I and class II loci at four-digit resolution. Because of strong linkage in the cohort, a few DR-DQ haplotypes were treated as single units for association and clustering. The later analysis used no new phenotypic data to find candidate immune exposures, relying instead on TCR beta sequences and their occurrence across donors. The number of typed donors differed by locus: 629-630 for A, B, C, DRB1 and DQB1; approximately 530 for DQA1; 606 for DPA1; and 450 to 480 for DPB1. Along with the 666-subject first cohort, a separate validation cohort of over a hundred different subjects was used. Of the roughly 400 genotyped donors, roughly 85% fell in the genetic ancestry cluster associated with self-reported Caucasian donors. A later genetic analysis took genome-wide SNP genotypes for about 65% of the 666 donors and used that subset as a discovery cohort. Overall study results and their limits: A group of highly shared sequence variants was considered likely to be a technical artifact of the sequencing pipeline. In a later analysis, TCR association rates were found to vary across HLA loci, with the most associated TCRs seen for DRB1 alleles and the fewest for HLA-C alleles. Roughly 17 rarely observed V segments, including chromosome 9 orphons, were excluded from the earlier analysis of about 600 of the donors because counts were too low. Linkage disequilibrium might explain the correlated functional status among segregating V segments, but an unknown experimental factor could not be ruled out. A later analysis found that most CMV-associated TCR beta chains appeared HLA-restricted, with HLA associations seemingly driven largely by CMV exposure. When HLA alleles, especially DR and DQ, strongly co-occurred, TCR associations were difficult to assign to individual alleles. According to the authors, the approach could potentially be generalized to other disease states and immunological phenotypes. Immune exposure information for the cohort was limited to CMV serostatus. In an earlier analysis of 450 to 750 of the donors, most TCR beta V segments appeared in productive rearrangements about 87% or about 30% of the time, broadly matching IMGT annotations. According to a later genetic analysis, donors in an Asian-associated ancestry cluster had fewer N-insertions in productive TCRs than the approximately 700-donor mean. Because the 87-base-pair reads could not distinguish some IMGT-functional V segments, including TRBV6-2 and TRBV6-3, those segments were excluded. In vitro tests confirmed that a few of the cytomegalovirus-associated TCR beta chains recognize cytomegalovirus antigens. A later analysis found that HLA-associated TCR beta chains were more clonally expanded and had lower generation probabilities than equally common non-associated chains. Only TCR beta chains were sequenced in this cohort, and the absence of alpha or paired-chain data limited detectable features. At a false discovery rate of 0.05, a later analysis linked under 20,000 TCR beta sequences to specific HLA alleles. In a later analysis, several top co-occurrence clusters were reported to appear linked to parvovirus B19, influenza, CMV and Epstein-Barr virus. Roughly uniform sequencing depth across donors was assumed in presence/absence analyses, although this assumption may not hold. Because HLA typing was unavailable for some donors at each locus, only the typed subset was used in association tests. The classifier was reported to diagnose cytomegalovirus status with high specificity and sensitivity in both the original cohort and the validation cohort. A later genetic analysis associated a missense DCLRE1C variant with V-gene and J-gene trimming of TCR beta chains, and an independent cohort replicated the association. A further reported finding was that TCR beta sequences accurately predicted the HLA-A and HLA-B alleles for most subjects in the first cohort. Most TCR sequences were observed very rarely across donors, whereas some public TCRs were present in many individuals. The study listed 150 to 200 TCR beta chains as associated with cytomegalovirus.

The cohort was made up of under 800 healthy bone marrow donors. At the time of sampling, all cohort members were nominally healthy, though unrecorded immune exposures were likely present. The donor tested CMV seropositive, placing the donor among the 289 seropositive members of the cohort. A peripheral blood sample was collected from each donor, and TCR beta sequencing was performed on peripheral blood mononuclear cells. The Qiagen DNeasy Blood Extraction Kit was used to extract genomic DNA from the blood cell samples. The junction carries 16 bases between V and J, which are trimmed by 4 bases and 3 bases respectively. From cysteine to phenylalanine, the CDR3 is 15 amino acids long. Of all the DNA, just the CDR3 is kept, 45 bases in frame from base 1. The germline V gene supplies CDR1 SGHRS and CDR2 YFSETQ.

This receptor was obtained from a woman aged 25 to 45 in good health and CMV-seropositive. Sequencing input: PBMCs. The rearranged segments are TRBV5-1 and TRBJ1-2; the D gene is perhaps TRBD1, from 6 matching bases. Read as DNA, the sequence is TGCGCCAGCAGCCCGGGGGGGGCGGCAGACTATGGCTACACCTTC. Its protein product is CASSPGGAADYGYTF.